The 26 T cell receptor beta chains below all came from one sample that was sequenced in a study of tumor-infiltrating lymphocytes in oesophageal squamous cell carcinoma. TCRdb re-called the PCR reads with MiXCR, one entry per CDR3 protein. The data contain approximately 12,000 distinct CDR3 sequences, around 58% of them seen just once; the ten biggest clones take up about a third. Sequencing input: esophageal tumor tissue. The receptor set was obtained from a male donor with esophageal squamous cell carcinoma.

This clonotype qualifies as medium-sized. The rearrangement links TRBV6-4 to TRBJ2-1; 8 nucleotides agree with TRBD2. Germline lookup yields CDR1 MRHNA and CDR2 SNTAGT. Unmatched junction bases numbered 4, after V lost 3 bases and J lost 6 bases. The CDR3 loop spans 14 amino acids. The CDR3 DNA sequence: TGTGCCAGCAGTGAAGCGGGAGATAGCAATGAGCAGTTCTTC. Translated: CASSEAGDSNEQFF.

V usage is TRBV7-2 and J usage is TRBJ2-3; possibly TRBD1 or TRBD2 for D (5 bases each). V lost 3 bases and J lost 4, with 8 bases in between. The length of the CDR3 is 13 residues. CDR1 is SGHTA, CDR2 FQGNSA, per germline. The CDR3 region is CASSLGTADTQYF. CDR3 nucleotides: TGTGCCAGCAGCTTGGGGACGGCAGATACGCAGTATTTT.

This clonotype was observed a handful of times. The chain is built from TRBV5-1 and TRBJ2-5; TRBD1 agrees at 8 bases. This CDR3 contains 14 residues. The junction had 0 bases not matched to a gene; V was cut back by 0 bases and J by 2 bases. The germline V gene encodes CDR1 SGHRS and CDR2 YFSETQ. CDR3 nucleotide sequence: TGCGCCAGCAGCTTGGACAGGGGGCAAGAGACCCAGTACTTC. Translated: CASSLDRGQETQYF.

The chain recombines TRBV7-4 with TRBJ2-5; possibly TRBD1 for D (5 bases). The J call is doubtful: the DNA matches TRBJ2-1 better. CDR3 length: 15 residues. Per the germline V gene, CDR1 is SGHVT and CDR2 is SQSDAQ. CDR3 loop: CASSLEGEGYNEQFF. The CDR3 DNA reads TGTGCCAGCAGCTTAGAAGGGGAAGGCTACAATGAGCAGTTCTTC.

The CDR3 here is CASSLYIGSRVTDTQYF. Here the CDR3 DNA reads TGTGCCAGCAGCTTATATATCGGGAGTCGGGTGACAGATACGCAGTATTTT. V and J are TRBV7-2 and TRBJ2-3; maybe TRBD2 (6 bases). V was shortened by 2 bases and J by 3 bases, with 18 bases between the two germline ends. This CDR3 spans 17 amino acids. CDR1 is SGHTA, CDR2 FQGNSA, per germline.

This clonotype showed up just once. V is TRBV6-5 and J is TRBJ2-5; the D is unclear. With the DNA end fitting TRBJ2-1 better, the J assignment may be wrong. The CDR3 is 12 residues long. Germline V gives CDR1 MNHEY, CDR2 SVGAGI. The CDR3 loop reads CASSPLDNEQFF. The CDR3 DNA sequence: TGTGCCAGCTCTCCCCTGGACAATGAGCAGTTCTTC.

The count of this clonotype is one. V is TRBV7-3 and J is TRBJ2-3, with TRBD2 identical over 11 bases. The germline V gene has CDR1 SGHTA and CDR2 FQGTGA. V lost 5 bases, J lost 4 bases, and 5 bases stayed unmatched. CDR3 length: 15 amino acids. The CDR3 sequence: CASSALAGVADTQYF. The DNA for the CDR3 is TGTGCCAGCAGCGCACTAGCGGGGGTGGCAGATACGCAGTATTTT.

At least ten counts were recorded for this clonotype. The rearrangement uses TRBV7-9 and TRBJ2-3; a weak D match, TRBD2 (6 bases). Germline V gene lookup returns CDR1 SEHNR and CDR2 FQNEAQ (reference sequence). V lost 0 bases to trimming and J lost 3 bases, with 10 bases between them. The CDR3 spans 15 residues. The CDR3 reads CASSLAGGSTDTQYF. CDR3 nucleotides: TGTGCCAGCAGCTTAGCGGGAGGAAGTACAGATACGCAGTATTTT.

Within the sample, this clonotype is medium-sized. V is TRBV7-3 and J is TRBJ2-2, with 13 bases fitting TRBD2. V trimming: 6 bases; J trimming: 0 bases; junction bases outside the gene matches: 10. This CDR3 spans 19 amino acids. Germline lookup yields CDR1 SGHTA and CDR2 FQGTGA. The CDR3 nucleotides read TGTGCCAGCAGGACCACGGGGACTAGCGGGATCGCGAACACCGGGGAGCTGTTTTTT. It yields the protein CASRTTGTSGIANTGELFF.

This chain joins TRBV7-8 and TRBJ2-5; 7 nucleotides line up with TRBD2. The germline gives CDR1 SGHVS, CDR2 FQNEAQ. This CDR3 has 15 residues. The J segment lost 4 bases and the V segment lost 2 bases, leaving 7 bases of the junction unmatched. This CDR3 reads CASSLWRELLETQYF. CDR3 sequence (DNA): TGTGCCAGCAGCTTATGGCGGGAGTTGTTAGAGACCCAGTACTTC. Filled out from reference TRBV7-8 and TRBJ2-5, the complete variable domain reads GAGVSQSPRYKVAKRGQDVALRCDPISGHVSLFWYQQALGQGPEFLTYFQNEAQLDKSGLPSDRFFAERPEGSVSTLKIQRTQQEDSAVYLCASSLWRELLETQYFGPGTRLLVL.

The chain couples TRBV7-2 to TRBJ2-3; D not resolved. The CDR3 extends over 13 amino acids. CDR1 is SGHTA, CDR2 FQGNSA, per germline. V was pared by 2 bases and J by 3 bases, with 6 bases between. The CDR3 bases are TGTGCCAGCAGCTTATCAGAGACAGATACGCAGTATTTT. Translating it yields CASSLSETDTQYF.

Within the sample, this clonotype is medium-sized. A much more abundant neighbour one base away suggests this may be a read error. CDR3 in amino acids: CASSFPKPGRERNEQYF. Written as DNA, the CDR3 is TGTGCCAGCAGCTTTCCCAAACCGGGACGAGAACGCAATGAGCAGTACTTC. V usage is TRBV7-9 and J usage is TRBJ2-5, with D perhaps assigned TRBD1 or TRBD2 (5 bases each). Trimming took off 3 bases at V and 11 bases at J, with 28 bases between the two ends. The CDR3 extends over 17 amino acids. Germline V CDR1 and CDR2: SEHNR, FQNEAQ (reference sequence).

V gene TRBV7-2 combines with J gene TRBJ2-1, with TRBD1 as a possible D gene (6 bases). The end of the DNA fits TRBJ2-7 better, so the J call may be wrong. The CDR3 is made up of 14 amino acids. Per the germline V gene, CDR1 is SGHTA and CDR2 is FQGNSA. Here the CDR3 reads CASSFVPGVYEQYF. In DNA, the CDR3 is TGTGCCAGCAGCTTTGTGCCAGGGGTCTACGAGCAGTACTTC.

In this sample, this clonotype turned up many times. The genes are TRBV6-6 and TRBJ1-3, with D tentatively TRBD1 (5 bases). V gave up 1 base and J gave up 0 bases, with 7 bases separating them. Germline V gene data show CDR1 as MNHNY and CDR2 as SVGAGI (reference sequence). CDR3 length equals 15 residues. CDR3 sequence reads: CASSYWGISGNTIYF. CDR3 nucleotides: TGTGCCAGCAGTTACTGGGGGATCTCTGGAAACACCATATATTTT.

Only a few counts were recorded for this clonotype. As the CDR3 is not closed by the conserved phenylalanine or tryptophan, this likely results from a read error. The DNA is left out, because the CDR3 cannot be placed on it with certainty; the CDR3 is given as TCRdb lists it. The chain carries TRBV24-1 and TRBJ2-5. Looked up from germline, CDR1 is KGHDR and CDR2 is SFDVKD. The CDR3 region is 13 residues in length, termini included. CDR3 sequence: CATSDFHGYTFGS.

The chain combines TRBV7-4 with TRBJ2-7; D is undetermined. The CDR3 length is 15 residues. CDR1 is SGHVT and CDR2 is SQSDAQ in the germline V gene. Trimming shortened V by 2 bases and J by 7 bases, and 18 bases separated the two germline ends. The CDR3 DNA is TGTGCCAGCAGCTTAATGGACCGCACCTACAATGAGCAGTACTTC. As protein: CASSLMDRTYNEQYF.

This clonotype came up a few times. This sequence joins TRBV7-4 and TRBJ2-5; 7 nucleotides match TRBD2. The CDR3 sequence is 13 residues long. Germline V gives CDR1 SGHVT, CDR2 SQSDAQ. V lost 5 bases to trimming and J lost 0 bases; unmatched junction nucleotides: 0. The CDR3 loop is CASSAGDQETQYF. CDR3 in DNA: TGTGCCAGCAGCGCGGGGGACCAAGAGACCCAGTACTTC. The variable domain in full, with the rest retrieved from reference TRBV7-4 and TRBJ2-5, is GAGVSQSPRYKVAKRGRDVALRCDSISGHVTLYWYRQTLGQGSEVLTYSQSDAQRDKSGRPSGRFSAERPERSVSTLKIQRTEQGDSAVYLCASSAGDQETQYFGPGTRLLVL.

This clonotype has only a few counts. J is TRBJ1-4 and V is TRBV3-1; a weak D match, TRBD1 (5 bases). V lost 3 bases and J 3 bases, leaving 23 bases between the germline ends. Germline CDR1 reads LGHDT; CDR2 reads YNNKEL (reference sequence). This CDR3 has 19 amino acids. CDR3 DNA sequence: TGTGCCAGCAGCCATGGAGGACACCTGGGGGTTTCGCCTAATGAAAAACTGTTTTTT. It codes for CASSHGGHLGVSPNEKLFF.

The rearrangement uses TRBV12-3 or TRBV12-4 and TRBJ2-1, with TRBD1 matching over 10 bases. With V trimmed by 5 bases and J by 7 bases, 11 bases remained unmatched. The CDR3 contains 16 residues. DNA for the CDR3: TGTGCCAGCAGTCTACAGACAGGGGGCGCTTGGAATGAGCAGTTCTTC. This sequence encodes CASSLQTGGAWNEQFF.

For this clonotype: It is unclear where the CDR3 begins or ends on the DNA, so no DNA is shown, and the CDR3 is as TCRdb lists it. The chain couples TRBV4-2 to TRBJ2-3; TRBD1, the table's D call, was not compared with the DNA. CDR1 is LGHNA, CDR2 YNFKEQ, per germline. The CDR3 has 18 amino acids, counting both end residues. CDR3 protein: CASSQDFWGQGITGELYF.

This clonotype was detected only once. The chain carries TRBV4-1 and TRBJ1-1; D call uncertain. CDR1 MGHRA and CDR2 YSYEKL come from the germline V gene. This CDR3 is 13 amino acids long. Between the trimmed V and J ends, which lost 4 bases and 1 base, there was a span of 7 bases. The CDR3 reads CASSRRQNTEAFF. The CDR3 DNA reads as TGCGCCAGCAGCCGGAGACAGAACACTGAAGCTTTCTTT.

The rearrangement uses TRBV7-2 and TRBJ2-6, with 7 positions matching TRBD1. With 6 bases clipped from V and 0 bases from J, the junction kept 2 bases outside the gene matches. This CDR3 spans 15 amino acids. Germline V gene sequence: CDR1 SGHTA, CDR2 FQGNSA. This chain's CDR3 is CASSTGDSGANVLTF. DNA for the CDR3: TGTGCCAGCAGTACAGGGGACTCTGGGGCCAACGTCCTGACTTTC.

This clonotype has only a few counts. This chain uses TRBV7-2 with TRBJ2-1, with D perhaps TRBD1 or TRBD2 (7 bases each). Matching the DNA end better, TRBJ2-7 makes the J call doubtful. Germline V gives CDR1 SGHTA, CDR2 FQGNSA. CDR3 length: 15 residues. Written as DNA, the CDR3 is TGTGCCAGCAGAAAACAGGGAGGGGGCCCCTACGAGCAGTACTTC. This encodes CASRKQGGGPYEQYF.

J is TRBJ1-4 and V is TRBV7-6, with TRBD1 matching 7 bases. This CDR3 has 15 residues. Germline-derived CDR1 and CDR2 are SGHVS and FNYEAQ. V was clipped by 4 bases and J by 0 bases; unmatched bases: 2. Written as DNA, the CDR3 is TGTGCCAGCAGCTCCGGGACAGCAACTAATGAAAAACTGTTTTTT. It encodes CASSSGTATNEKLFF.

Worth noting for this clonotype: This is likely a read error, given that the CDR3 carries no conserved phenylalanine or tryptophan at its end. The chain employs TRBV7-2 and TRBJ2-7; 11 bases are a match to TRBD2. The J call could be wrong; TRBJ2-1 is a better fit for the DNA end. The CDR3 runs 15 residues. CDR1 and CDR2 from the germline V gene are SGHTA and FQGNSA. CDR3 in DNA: TGTGCCAGCAGCTTAGTAGCGGGGGGGCCTAGGGAGCAGTTCTTG. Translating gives CASSLVAGGPREQFL.

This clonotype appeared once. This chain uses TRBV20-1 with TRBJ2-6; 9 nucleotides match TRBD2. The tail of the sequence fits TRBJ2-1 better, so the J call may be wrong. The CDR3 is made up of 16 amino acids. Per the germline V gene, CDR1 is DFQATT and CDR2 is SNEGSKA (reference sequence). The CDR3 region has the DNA TGCAGTGCTAGTATTGCGGGAGGGCCGACCTACAATGAGCAGTTCTTC. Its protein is CSASIAGGPTYNEQFF.